This entry lists 5 T cell receptor beta chains sequenced from one sample in a study of T cell changes during pregnancy in multiple sclerosis. The assay was immunoSEQ multiplex PCR, and TCRdb's table has in-frame clones only and misses some. The data contain some 20,000 clones, roughly 91% of them singletons. The sequencing used CD4+ T cells from peripheral blood mononuclear cells, collected in the first trimester of pregnancy. The receptors come from a female donor in good health, enrolled as a control in a pregnancy study.

The rearrangement links TRBV13 to TRBJ2-7; D is uncertain. Germline CDR1 PRHDT, CDR2 FYEKMQ (reference sequence). V lost 0 bases and J lost 5, with 5 bases in between. The length of the CDR3 is 12 residues. The CDR3 sequence is CASSLGRNEQYF. In nucleotides, the CDR3 is TGTGCCAGCAGCTTAGGCCGTAACGAGCAGTACTTC.

V and J are TRBV6-1 and TRBJ2-7; 11 bases map to TRBD2. The germline gives CDR1 MNHNS, CDR2 SASEGT. V dropped 8 bases and J dropped 2; count of bases not matched to a gene: 8. The CDR3 runs 15 residues. The DNA for the CDR3 is TGTGCCAGCGAGAGACTAGCGGGGCCTCCCTACGAGCAGTACTTC. Residues: CASERLAGPPYEQYF.

The CDR3 DNA reads as TGTGCCAGCAGCCCGAGGACAGGAGTGAACTATGGCTACACCTTC. Translating gives CASSPRTGVNYGYTF. The chain recombines TRBV27 with TRBJ1-2, with 7 bases lining up with TRBD1. This CDR3 has 15 amino acids. The germline V gene encodes CDR1 MNHEY and CDR2 SMNVEV (reference sequence). With V trimmed by 6 bases and J by 2 bases, 9 bases remained unmatched.

This clone has more than one count but fewer than ten. V and J are TRBV30 and TRBJ1-1; weak D call: TRBD1 (6 bases). The germline V and J ends were trimmed by 7 bases and 6 bases, with 21 bases remaining between them. This CDR3 is 14 amino acids long. Germline loops: CDR1 GTSNPN, CDR2 SVGIG (reference sequence). CDR3: CASTLQGRRAEAFF. In DNA form, the CDR3 reads TGTGCCTCCACCCTACAGGGTCGTCGGGCTGAAGCTTTCTTT. Based on the CDR3 plus reference TRBV30 and TRBJ1-1, the full variable domain is SQTIHQWPATLVQPVGSPLSLECTVEGTSNPNLYWYRQAAGRGLQLLFYSVGIGQISSEVPQNLSASRPQDRQFILSSKKLLLSDSGFYLCASTLQGRRAEAFFGQGTRLTVV.

This clone was detected only once. The rearrangement uses TRBV5-4 and TRBJ2-3, with TRBD2 matching 12 bases. V shed 0 bases and J 0 bases; nucleotides not matched to a gene: 5. Germline lookup yields CDR1 SGHNT and CDR2 YYREEE (reference sequence). The CDR3 is 18 amino acids. Here the CDR3 DNA reads TGTGCCAGCAGCTTGGCGGGACTAGCGGGCCCTAGCACAGATACGCAGTATTTT. Its protein product is CASSLAGLAGPSTDTQYF.